The clone carrying this T cell receptor beta chain was counted only a few times. CDR1 and CDR2 (germline): SQVTM, ANQGSEA. Trimming removed 3 bases from V and 0 bases from J; junction bases left unmatched: 5. The CDR3 contains 15 residues. The sample is drawn from a study of blood T cells in healthy people across ages. Donors each provided about 9.5 milliliters of peripheral blood. Each sample yielded at least 6 micrograms of PBMC total RNA. Primed by a sample-barcoded 5' primer and a J-beta primer mix, a second PCR proceeded for roughly 6 to 12 cycles. MiXCR was run by TCRdb on the 5' RACE reads, yielding one entry per CDR3 protein. This sample has about 780,000 distinct CDR3 sequences, with about half found just once.

The source is a man older than 75 in good health. The chain is built from TRBV29-1 and TRBJ2-1; TRBD2 matches 7 bases. What was sequenced was blood. The CDR3 DNA follows: TGCAGCGTTGACCCTAGCGGAGGCTCCTACAATGAGCAGTTCTTC. Its protein is CSVDPSGGSYNEQFF.